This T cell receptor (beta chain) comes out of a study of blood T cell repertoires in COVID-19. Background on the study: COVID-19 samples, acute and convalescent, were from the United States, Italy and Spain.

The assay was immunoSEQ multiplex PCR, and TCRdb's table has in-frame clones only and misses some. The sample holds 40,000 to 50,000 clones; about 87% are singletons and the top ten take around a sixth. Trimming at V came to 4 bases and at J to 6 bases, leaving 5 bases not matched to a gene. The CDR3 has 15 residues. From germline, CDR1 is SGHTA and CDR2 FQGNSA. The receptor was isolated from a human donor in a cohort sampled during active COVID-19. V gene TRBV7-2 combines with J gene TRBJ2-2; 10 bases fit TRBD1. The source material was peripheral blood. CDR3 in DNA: TGTGCCAGCAGCTCGGGACAGGGGTTAGCCGGGGAGCTGTTTTTT. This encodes CASSSGQGLAGELFF. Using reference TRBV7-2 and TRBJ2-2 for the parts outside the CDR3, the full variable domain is GAGVSQSPSNKVTEKGKDVELRCDPISGHTALYWYRQSLGQGLEFLIYFQGNSAPDKSGLPSDRFSAERTGGSVSTLTIQRTQQEDSAVYLCASSSGQGLAGELFFGEGSRLTVL.